The rows below give T cell receptor beta chains drawn from one sample of a study of blood T cell repertoires in COVID-19. Profiled with immunoSEQ multiplex PCR; TCRdb holds only in-frame clones, not every one. The repertoire holds 250,000 to 300,000 clones, 80% to 85% seen once, with around 3.6% in the top ten. The sample consisted of PBMCs or T cells enriched from blood (not recorded which). These receptors all stem from a man aged 50 to 59 who had recovered from COVID-19. Both conserved end residues are trimmed from each CDR3.

V gene	J gene	CDR3 protein
TRBV7-9	TRBJ2-7	ASSRGLAGEIDYEQY
TRBV6-5	TRBJ2-7	ASTTSGTYSQY
TRBV23-1	TRBJ1-2	ASSQHGNTGPRYGYT
TRBV19	TRBJ1-5	ASSIGRADQPQH
TRBV19	TRBJ2-7	ASSWGVEQY
TRBV6-2/TRBV6-3	TRBJ1-1	ASSRAGRTEAF
TRBV14	TRBJ1-6	ASSQGQGFGGSPLH
TRBV13	TRBJ1-1	ASSLGRGPMNTEAF
TRBV5-1	TRBJ2-3	ASSSTSGRARDTQY
TRBV7-8	TRBJ2-7	ASALGEGPQY
TRBV5-6	TRBJ1-6	ASSLAGNSPLH
TRBV6-2/TRBV6-3	TRBJ2-2	ASSYSWIRLAGRNTGELF
TRBV7-9	TRBJ2-7	ASSHAQGLGQY
TRBV3-1/TRBV3-2	TRBJ2-1	ASSLGTSGSEQF
TRBV27	TRBJ2-2	ASRRSTGNTGELF
TRBV6-1	TRBJ1-3	ASSEISGSGNTIY
TRBV28	TRBJ2-1	ASSRKGQGLSSNEQF
TRBV18	TRBJ1-4	ASSAPTRETNEKLF
TRBV3-1/TRBV3-2	TRBJ2-2	ASSFYRLYGTGGGGELF
TRBV11-2	TRBJ2-1	ASSLGQGSNNEQF
TRBV28	TRBJ1-5	ASNQGNSNQPQH
TRBV24-1	TRBJ2-3	ATSEGTSGRTQY
TRBV19	TRBJ1-4	ASTPGQGAEKLF
TRBV6-1	TRBJ1-5	ASSAFPTGNRSNQPQH
TRBV4-1	TRBJ2-7	ASSQDGREYYEQY
TRBV6-1	TRBJ2-1	ASSDGGSYNEQF
TRBV11-1	TRBJ2-7	ASSSKQLYEQY
TRBV7-3	TRBJ1-2	ASSLMGQGAGGYT
TRBV19	TRBJ1-4	ASSNRDRGLKLF
TRBV10-2	TRBJ1-3	ASSGDRTLSGNTIY
TRBV11-3	TRBJ2-1	ASSPTGGTYNEQF
TRBV11-3	TRBJ2-3	ASREGRGDTQY
TRBV18	TRBJ2-2	ASSPVGTSGRGFTGELF
TRBV15	TRBJ1-6	ATSRDVPGRNSPLH
TRBV18	TRBJ2-7	ASSLGEGATTYEQY
TRBV19	TRBJ1-5	ASSPGGNQPQH
TRBV2	TRBJ1-3	ASGVGQGKDSGNTIY
TRBV24-1	TRBJ1-5	ATRQGQH
TRBV5-4	TRBJ2-1	ASSLARDEQF
TRBV9	TRBJ2-7	ASSAPDRGYEQY
TRBV28	TRBJ1-2	ASSLPRGGHTGGYT
TRBV6-5	TRBJ1-4	ASLGGTNEKLF
TRBV2	TRBJ1-2	ASSDPPGQGRGGYT
TRBV12-3/TRBV12-4	TRBJ1-6	ASTPGPASPLH
TRBV6-5	TRBJ2-3	ASCRIAGDRDTQY
TRBV18	TRBJ2-7	ASSPPSGGSYEQY
TRBV3-1/TRBV3-2	TRBJ1-2	ASSQGQGNTYGYT
TRBV18	TRBJ2-7	ASSPLAGDSSYEQY
TRBV29-1	TRBJ2-2	SVEGAGRTGELF
TRBV3-1/TRBV3-2	TRBJ1-2	ASSRDGTAVFGYT
TRBV19	TRBJ2-7	ASSTRTGPYEQY
TRBV5-7	TRBJ1-3	ASSSTISGNTIY